This T cell receptor (beta chain) came from a study of beta chain features in type 1 diabetes. Findings and limits, study-wide: Significant though moderate, a shortening of TCRB CDR3s appeared in all four CD4+ subsets of Type 1 diabetes patients.

Worth noting for this clone: Its cognate antigen is unknown.

As every portion of the isolated RNA was reverse transcribed, the sequencing read expressed TCRB transcripts. Sequenced by immunoSEQ multiplex PCR; TCRdb stores in-frame clones only, minus some. The data contain more than 15,000 clones, roughly three quarters of them singletons. Material: stem cell memory CD4+ T cells from blood. The source is a man aged 30-40 years with type 1 diabetes.

The CDR3: CASRRGSNEQFF. The DNA for the CDR3 is TGTGCCAGTAGGCGGGGCTCCAATGAGCAGTTCTTC. The chain employs TRBV19 and TRBJ2-1; possibly TRBD2 for D (6 bases). The germline CDR1 and CDR2 sequences are LNHDA and SQIVND (reference sequence). V was shortened by 6 bases and J by 6 bases, with 9 bases between the two germline ends. The CDR3 covers 12 residues. Supplemented by reference TRBV19 and TRBJ2-1, the full variable domain reads DGGITQSPKYLFRKEGQNVTLSCEQNLNHDAMYWYRQDPGQGLRLIYYSQIVNDFQKGDIAEGYSVSREKKESFPLTVTSAQKNPTAFYLCASRRGSNEQFFGPGTRLTVL.